This T cell receptor (beta chain) was sequenced for a study of cytomegalovirus exposure and HLA in healthy donors. Study-wide points: Three chains tied to CMV proved CMV antigen-specific in vitro. The dataset shows that most TCR sequences were rare, while some public TCRs occurred in many donors. The study put under 200 TCR beta chains on its list as cytomegalovirus-associated.

Separate from the approximately 670-subject first cohort was the approximately 120-subject validation cohort, to which the donors belonged. Worth noting for this clone: The antigen is undetermined.

Looked up from germline, CDR1 is SGHNT and CDR2 is YYREEE (reference sequence). Between the trimmed V and J ends, which lost 4 bases and 3 bases, there was a span of 19 bases. The CDR3 is 16 amino acids. Generated by immunoSEQ multiplex PCR, the TCRdb table keeps only in-frame clones and is missing some. The data hold 200,000 to 250,000 clones, with around 87% observed a single time. The J gene is TRBJ1-2, the V gene TRBV5-4; unclear D gene. Sequences were obtained from PBMCs. The TCR sequence derives from a woman aged 18-29 years in good health and CMV-seropositive. The CDR3 bases are TGTGCCAGCAGCCAACCGGGAGGGTGGCAATACTATGGCTACACCTTC. This translates into CASSQPGGWQYYGYTF.